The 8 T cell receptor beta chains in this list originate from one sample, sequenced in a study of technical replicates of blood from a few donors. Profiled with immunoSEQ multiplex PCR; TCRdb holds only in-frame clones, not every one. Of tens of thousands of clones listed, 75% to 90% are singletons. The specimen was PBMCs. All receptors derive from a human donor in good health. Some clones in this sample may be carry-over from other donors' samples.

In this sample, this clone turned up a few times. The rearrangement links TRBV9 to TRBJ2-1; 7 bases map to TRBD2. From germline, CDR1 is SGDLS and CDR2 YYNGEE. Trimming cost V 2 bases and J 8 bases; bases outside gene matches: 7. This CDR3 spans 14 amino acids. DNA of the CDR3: TGTGCCAGCAGCGTCTGGACTAGTAGGTATGAGCAGTTCTTC. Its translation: CASSVWTSRYEQFF.

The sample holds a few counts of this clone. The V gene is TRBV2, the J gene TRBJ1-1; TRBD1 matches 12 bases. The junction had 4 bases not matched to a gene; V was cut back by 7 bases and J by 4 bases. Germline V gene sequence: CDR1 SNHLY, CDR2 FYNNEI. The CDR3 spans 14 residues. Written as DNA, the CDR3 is TGTGCCAGCAAGGGACAGGGGGCGATCACTGAAGCTTTCTTT. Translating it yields CASKGQGAITEAFF.

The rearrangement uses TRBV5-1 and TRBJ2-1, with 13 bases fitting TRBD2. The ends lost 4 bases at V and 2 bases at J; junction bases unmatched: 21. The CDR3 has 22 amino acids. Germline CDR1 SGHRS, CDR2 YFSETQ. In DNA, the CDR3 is TGCGCCAGCAGCAGGGACAGGGGACGGACTAGCGGGAGTTGGAGGACCTACAATGAGCAGTTCTTC. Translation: CASSRDRGRTSGSWRTYNEQFF.

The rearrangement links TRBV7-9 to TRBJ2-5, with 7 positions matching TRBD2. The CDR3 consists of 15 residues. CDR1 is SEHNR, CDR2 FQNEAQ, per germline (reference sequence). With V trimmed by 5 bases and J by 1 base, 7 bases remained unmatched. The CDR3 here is CASSPMGGSQETQYF. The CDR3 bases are TGTGCCAGCAGCCCCATGGGGGGGAGCCAAGAGACCCAGTACTTC.

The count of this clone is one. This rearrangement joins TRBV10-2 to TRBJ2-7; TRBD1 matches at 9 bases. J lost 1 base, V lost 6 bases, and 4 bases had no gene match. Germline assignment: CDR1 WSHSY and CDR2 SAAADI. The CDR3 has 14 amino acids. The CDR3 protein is CASRETGGSYEQYF. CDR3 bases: TGCGCCAGCAGAGAGACAGGGGGGTCCTACGAGCAGTACTTC.

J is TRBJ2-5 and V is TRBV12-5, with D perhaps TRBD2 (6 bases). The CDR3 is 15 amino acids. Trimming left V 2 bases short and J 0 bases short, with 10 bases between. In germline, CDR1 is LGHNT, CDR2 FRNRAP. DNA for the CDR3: TGTGCTAGTGGTTTGTCCCGACTAGACCAAGAGACCCAGTACTTC. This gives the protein CASGLSRLDQETQYF.

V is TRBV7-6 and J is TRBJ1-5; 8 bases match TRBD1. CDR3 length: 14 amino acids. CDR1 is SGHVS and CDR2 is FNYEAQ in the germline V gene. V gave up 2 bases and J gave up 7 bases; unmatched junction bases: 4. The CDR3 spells CASSLNHRGQPQHF. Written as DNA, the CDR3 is TGTGCCAGCAGCTTAAATCACAGGGGGCAGCCCCAGCATTTT.

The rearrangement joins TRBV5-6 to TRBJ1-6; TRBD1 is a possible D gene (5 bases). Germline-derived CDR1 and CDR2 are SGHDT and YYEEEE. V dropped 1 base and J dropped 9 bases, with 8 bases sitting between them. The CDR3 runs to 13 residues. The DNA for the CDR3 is TGTGCCAGCAGCTTGCTGGACATTTCACCCCTCCACTTT. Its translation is CASSLLDISPLHF.